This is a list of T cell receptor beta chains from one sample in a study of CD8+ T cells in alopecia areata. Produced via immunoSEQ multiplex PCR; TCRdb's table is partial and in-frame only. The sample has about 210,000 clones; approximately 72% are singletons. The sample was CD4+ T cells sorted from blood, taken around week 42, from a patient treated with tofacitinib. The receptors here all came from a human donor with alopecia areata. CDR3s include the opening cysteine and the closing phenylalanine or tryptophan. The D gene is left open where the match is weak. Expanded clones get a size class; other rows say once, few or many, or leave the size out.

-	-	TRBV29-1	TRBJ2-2	TGCAGCGTTGTGGCACACTTGAACACCGGGGAGCTGTTTTTT	CSVVAHLNTGELFF
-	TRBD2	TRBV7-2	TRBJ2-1	TGTGCCAGCAGACCCCGGGGGGACCTCAATGAGCAGTTCTTC	CASRPRGDLNEQFF
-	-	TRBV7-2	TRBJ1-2	TGTGCCAGCAGCCCCGGGTCCAGGGAAGGCTACACCTTC	CASSPGSREGYTF
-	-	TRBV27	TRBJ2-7	TGTGCCAGCAGTCAAGTTGGGGTCTACGAGCAGTACTTC	CASSQVGVYEQYF
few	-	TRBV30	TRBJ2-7	TGTGCCGCCACCATCGGGTCCTACGAGCAGTACTTC	CAATIGSYEQYF
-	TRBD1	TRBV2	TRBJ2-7	TGTGCCAGCACGAAGGACAGGGTGGTCAGTAAGCAGTACTTC	CASTKDRVVSKQYF
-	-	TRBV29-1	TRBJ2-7	TGCAGCGGGGGCAACTCCTACGAGCAGTACTTC	CSGGNSYEQYF
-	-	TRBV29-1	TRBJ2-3	TGCAGCGTTGAGAAGCCCCGCAGCACAGATACGCAGTATTTT	CSVEKPRSTDTQYF
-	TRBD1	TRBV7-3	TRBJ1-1	TGTGCCAGCAGCCCGCAGGGACAGCGGAACACTGAAGCTTTCTTT	CASSPQGQRNTEAFF
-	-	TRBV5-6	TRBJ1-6	TGTGCCAGCAGCTTCTTACAGATTAATTCACCCCTCCACTTT	CASSFLQINSPLHF
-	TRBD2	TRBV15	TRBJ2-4	TGTGCCACCAGCATGGGTAGCGGGGGGTCTCGGATTCAGTACTTC	CATSMGSGGSRIQYF
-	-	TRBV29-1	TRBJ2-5	TGCAGCGTTTTAGCTGGGACCCAGTACTTC	CSVLAGTQYF
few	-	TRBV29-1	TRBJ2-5	TGCAGCGTTGAATCAATGGAGACCCAGTACTTC	CSVESMETQYF
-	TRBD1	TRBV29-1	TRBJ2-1	TGCAGCGTCACTGGACAGGGGGGGAATGAGCAGTTCTTC	CSVTGQGGNEQFF
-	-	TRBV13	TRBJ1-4	TGTGCCAGCAGCTCCAGGGAGAGGCAAAAACTGTTTTTT	CASSSRERQKLFF
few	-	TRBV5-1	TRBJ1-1	TGCGCCAGCAGCCCCCACCGGGAAGCTGAAGCTTTCTTT	CASSPHREAEAFF
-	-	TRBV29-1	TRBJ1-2	TGCAGCGTTAGACTCGCTACAGGGCACGGCTACACCTTC	CSVRLATGHGYTF
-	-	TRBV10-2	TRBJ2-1	TGCGCCAGCAAGATCGGACACCCCAACAATGAGCAGTTCTTC	CASKIGHPNNEQFF
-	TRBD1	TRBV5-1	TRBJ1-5	TGCGCCAGCAGCTTGAGAGGGGGCGGCAATCAGCCCCAGCATTTT	CASSLRGGGNQPQHF
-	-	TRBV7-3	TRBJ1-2	TGTGCCAGCAGCCCGCTTGGGGGAATTTCCTTTAACTATGGCTACACCTTC	CASSPLGGISFNYGYTF
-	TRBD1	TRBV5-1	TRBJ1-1	TGCGCCAGCAGCAGCGGACAGGGTAGCAACACTGAAGCTTTCTTT	CASSSGQGSNTEAFF
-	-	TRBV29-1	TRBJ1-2	TGCAGCGCCACTAGAGAGCCAACTAACTATGGCTACACCTTC	CSATREPTNYGYTF